This is a list of T cell receptor beta chains from one sample in a study of cytomegalovirus exposure and HLA in healthy donors. TCRdb's copy holds only in-frame clones and misses some; the assay was immunoSEQ multiplex PCR. The table shows about 130,000 clones, with about 76% occurring only once. The sequenced sample was PBMCs. The origin of the receptors is a man between 18 and 35 years old in good health and CMV-seronegative. Each CDR3 is given with its conserved first and last residue. A D gene is named only where the DNA matches it firmly. Clone sizes are given selectively: once, few, many, or a class where the clone is expanded.

>TRBJ1-4|TRBV6-5|-|-
TGTGCCAGCAGTTTTAGGGGGAACAGTCCTAATGAAAAACTGTTTTTT
CASSFRGNSPNEKLFF
>TRBJ1-2|TRBV9|-|TRBD1
TGTGCCAGCAGCGGTGGACAGGGTGTTAGTAGACCAGGGGCCAACTATGGCTACACCTTC
CASSGGQGVSRPGANYGYTF
>TRBJ2-7|TRBV6-1|once|-
TGTGCCAGCAGTGGAGAATACGAGCAGTACTTC
CASSGEYEQYF
>TRBJ1-3|TRBV7-8|-|-
TGTGCCAGCAGCCTTGGAAACACCATATATTTT
CASSLGNTIYF
>TRBJ1-1|TRBV27|-|-
TGTGCCAGCAGTTTTGGGGCATGGAGCACTGAAGCTTTCTTT
CASSFGAWSTEAFF
>TRBJ1-2|TRBV6-6|few|-
TGTGCCAGCAGTTATCTCGAGGACTATGGCTACACCTTC
CASSYLEDYGYTF
>TRBJ2-7|TRBV5-1|once|-
TGCGCCAGCAGCTTTTCGGACAGCAGACTTATCTACGAGCAGTACTTC
CASSFSDSRLIYEQYF
>TRBJ1-3|TRBV6-5|few|-
TGTGCCAGCAGTTACACCTCAGGGGCAGTAGGAAACACCATATATTTT
CASSYTSGAVGNTIYF
>TRBJ1-6|TRBV30|-|-
TGTGCCCGCCGGGAGGCGGGATCACCCCTCCACTTT
CARREAGSPLHF
>TRBJ1-6|TRBV15|-|-
TGTGCCACCAGCGCGGATCTAGCGAATTCACCCCTCCACTTT
CATSADLANSPLHF
>TRBJ1-4|TRBV29-1|-|TRBD1
TGCAGCGTTGAACCATTTACAGGGGTTGGTGAAAAACTGTTTTTT
CSVEPFTGVGEKLFF
>TRBJ1-3|TRBV6-5|-|-
TGTGCCAGCGGCGGGTCGGGAAACACCATATATTTT
CASGGSGNTIYF
>TRBJ2-1|TRBV9|-|TRBD2
TGTGCCAGCAACGGACTAGCGGGGAAGGTAGGGTACAATGAGCAGTTCTTC
CASNGLAGKVGYNEQFF
>TRBJ2-3|TRBV10-3|-|TRBD2
TGTGCCATCAGCGTCATAGCGGGGGAGATCACAGATACGCAGTATTTT
CAISVIAGEITDTQYF
>TRBJ1-2|TRBV7-9|-|-
TGTGCCAGCAGCTTAGTAAATGGAGGGACGGGCTACACCTTC
CASSLVNGGTGYTF
>TRBJ1-4|TRBV7-9|-|-
TGTGCCAGCAGCTTGCGGTCGACTAATGAAAAACTGTTTTTT
CASSLRSTNEKLFF
>TRBJ2-7|TRBV6-5|-|TRBD1
TGTGCCAGCAGTGTGACCGGGACAGACTCCTACGAGCAGTACTTC
CASSVTGTDSYEQYF
>TRBJ2-1|TRBV7-6|-|TRBD2
TGTGCCAGCAGCTTAACTAGCGGGGGGGGCCGTTGGGTCTTAGTCTTC
CASSLTSGGGRWVLVF
>TRBJ1-6|TRBV6-6|-|TRBD1
TGTGCCAGCAGCGACGAAACAGGGGTTTCACCCCTCCACTTT
CASSDETGVSPLHF
>TRBJ1-1|TRBV19|-|-
-
CASSTSGWDRGAQTAFF
>TRBJ2-7|TRBV25-1|-|-
TGTGCCAGCGCCAGGGGGGCCCCCTACGAGCAGTACTTC
CASARGAPYEQYF
>TRBJ2-7|TRBV19|-|-
TGTGCCAGTAGTATAGACACCTCCATCGACGGACTATACTCCTACGAGCAGTACTTC
CASSIDTSIDGLYSYEQYF
>TRBJ1-4|TRBV6-5|few|TRBD1
TGTGCCAGCAGACCCGGACAGGCCATTAATGAAAAACTGTTTTTT
CASRPGQAINEKLFF
>TRBJ2-3|TRBV10-1|-|-
TGCGCCAGCAGTGAGTCGAACCGCGCCGGTGAAATCACAGATACGCAGTATTTT
CASSESNRAGEITDTQYF
>TRBJ2-7|TRBV19|-|TRBD1
TGTGCCAGTAGTATTCAGAGCGGACAGGGTCCCAACGAGCAGTACTTC
CASSIQSGQGPNEQYF
>TRBJ2-2|TRBV25-1|-|-
TGTGCCAGCAGTGATACAGGGCCCCACACCGGGGAGCTGTTTTTT
CASSDTGPHTGELFF
>TRBJ2-7|TRBV6-5|few|TRBD2
TGTGCCAGCAGTTACTCACCGAGCGGGAGCTCCTACGAGCAGTACTTC
CASSYSPSGSSYEQYF
>TRBJ1-1|TRBV5-1|-|-
TGCGCCAGCAGCTTGGTAGGAGCTAGGACTGAAGCTTTCTTT
CASSLVGARTEAFF
>TRBJ2-5|TRBV7-6|-|TRBD1
TGTGCCAGCAGCTTAATACCAGGGGGCACGGAGACCCAGTACTTC
CASSLIPGGTETQYF
>TRBJ1-1|TRBV2|once|-
TGTGCCAGCAGTGAACATCAAAACTCTGAAGCTTTCTTT
CASSEHQNSEAFF
>TRBJ2-2|TRBV7-7|-|TRBD1
TGTGCCAGCAGCTTTTTAGGACAGGGGGCATGGACCGGGGAGCTGTTTTTT
CASSFLGQGAWTGELFF
>TRBJ1-1|TRBV10-1|-|TRBD1
TGCGCCAGCAGTGAAATAGGGGGCTCGGAAGCTTTCTTT
CASSEIGGSEAFF
>TRBJ2-1|TRBV14|once|-
TGTGCCAGCAGCCAGAAAATGGGACTGCGGCAAAATGAGCAGTTCTTC
CASSQKMGLRQNEQFF
>TRBJ1-2|TRBV4-1|-|-
TGCGCCAGCAGCCTAAGGGGCTATGGCTACACCTTC
CASSLRGYGYTF
>TRBJ2-1|TRBV10-1|-|-
TGCGCCAGCAGTGGGGACTCTCCTGGGAATGAGCAGTTCTTC
CASSGDSPGNEQFF
>TRBJ1-1|TRBV19|-|TRBD1
TGTGCCAGTAGAGGGGGCGTGGCTTTCTTT
CASRGGVAFF
>TRBJ2-7|TRBV5-4|-|TRBD1
TGTGCCAGCAGCCCCGGACAGGACCCCTACGAGCAGTACTTC
CASSPGQDPYEQYF
>TRBJ1-4|TRBV14|-|-
TGTGCCAGCAGCCAAGGGCCCAGGGAACTGTTTTTT
CASSQGPRELFF
>TRBJ1-3|TRBV5-1|-|-
TGCGCCAGCAGCTTGGAAGCCGACAGCCACTCTGGAAACACCATATATTTT
CASSLEADSHSGNTIYF
>TRBJ1-5|TRBV30|-|TRBD1
TGTGCCTGGAGTGAGGGGGCCTTAAATCAGCCCCAGCATTTT
CAWSEGALNQPQHF
>TRBJ2-5|TRBV5-1|-|-
TGCGCCAGCAGCTTCGGACAGACACAAGAGACCCAGTACTTC
CASSFGQTQETQYF
>TRBJ2-1|TRBV29-1|-|-
TGCAGCGTTGATTACAGGGTCTACAATGAGCAGTTCTTC
CSVDYRVYNEQFF
>TRBJ1-5|TRBV18|-|-
TGTGCCAGCTCACCAACTACTGGGGCCAGCCAGCCCCAGCATTTT
CASSPTTGASQPQHF
>TRBJ1-1|TRBV30|-|-
TGTGCCTGGGGGACTGACAACACTGAAGCTTTCTTT
CAWGTDNTEAFF
>TRBJ1-1|TRBV27|-|-
TGTGCCAGCAGCACTACAGGGTACACTGAAGCTTTCTTT
CASSTTGYTEAFF
>TRBJ2-5|TRBV23-1|-|-
TGCGCCAGCAGTCAATTTGGGGGGTATGAATGTCCGGAGACCCAGTACTTC
CASSQFGGYECPETQYF
>TRBJ2-2|TRBV10-3|-|TRBD1
TGTGCCATCGATGGACAGGGTAGTCCCGGGGAGCTGTTTTTT
CAIDGQGSPGELFF
>TRBJ2-7|TRBV7-7|-|TRBD2
TGTGCCAGCAGCCCTGGGACTATTCCCTACGAGCAGTACTTC
CASSPGTIPYEQYF
>TRBJ1-2|TRBV27|-|-
TGTGCCAGCAGTTTTCAGGGGCAAGACTATGGCTACACCTTC
CASSFQGQDYGYTF